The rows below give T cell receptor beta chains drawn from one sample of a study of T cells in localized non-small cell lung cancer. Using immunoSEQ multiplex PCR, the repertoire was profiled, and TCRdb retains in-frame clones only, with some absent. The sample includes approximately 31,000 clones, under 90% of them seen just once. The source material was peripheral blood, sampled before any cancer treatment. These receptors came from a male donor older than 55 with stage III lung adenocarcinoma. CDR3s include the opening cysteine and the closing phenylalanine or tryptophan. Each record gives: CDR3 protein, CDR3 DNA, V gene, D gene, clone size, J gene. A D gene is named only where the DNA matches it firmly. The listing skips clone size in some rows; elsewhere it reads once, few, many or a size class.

CASSVPGEGGELFF	TGTGCCAGCAGCGTCCCAGGGGAAGGCGGGGAGCTGTTTTTT	TRBV9	NA	NA	TRBJ2-2
CASSEVGGSSYNSPLHF	TGTGCCAGCAGTGAAGTCGGAGGGAGCTCCTATAATTCACCCCTCCACTTT	TRBV6-1	NA	NA	TRBJ1-6
CASSRSNEQFF	TGCGCCAGCAGTCGTTCCAATGAGCAGTTCTTC	TRBV10-2	NA	NA	TRBJ2-1
CARSPDGLIMNTEAFF	TGTGCCAGAAGCCCGGACGGATTAATCATGAACACTGAAGCTTTCTTT	TRBV5-3	NA	NA	TRBJ1-1
CASSVGPSEAEAFF	TGTGCCAGCAGCGTAGGACCCTCTGAGGCTGAAGCTTTCTTT	TRBV9	NA	NA	TRBJ1-1
CASSVDGRFQETQYF	TGTGCCAGCAGCGTAGACGGACGGTTCCAAGAGACCCAGTACTTC	TRBV7-9	NA	NA	TRBJ2-5
CASSDRTGAVEKLFF	TGTGCCAGCAGCGACCGTACAGGGGCGGTTGAAAAACTGTTTTTT	TRBV9	TRBD1	NA	TRBJ1-4
CASSQDRVGWVSKDTEAFF	TGTGCCAGCAGCCAAGACCGGGTAGGGTGGGTCTCGAAGGACACTGAAGCTTTCTTT	TRBV14	NA	NA	TRBJ1-1
CASSPLLISPDRFWEQYF	TGTGCCAGCAGCCCTCTCCTAATCTCTCCGGACAGGTTTTGGGAGCAGTACTTC	TRBV11-3	TRBD1	NA	TRBJ2-7
CASSSPGAGEDNEQFF	TGTGCCAGCAGCTCCCCCGGGGCGGGGGAAGACAATGAGCAGTTCTTC	TRBV13	TRBD2	NA	TRBJ2-1
CASSRGLAGGPYEQFF	TGTGCCAGCAGCAGGGGACTAGCGGGAGGGCCTTATGAGCAGTTCTTC	TRBV5-4	TRBD2	NA	TRBJ2-1
CASSFEGYNEQFF	TGTGCCAGCAGTTTCGAGGGCTACAATGAGCAGTTCTTC	TRBV2	NA	NA	TRBJ2-1
CASNGRTNNEQFF	TGTGCCAGCAATGGGAGAACCAACAATGAGCAGTTCTTC	TRBV25-1	NA	NA	TRBJ2-1
CAWSSDSNQPQHF	TGTGCCTGGAGTAGCGATAGCAATCAGCCCCAGCATTTT	TRBV30	NA	NA	TRBJ1-5
CASEQGGGYEQYF	TGTGCCAGTGAACAGGGTGGAGGCTACGAGCAGTACTTC	TRBV19	NA	NA	TRBJ2-7
CASSPRIGHNEQFF	TGTGCCAGCAGCCCTCGTATAGGGCACAATGAGCAGTTCTTC	TRBV7-9	NA	NA	TRBJ2-1
CASSLGRFQMRSEKLFF	TGTGCCAGCAGTTTAGGGAGGTTTCAGATGAGGAGTGAAAAACTGTTTTTT	TRBV27	NA	NA	TRBJ1-4
CASSFSGDGNQPQHF	TGTGCCAGCAGTTTTTCAGGGGACGGCAATCAGCCCCAGCATTTT	TRBV28	NA	NA	TRBJ1-5
CASSLEGGNQPQHF	TGTGCCAGCAGCTTGGAGGGCGGCAATCAGCCCCAGCATTTT	TRBV5-5	NA	few	TRBJ1-5
CASSPLAPRADTQYF	TGTGCCAGCAGTCCTCTAGCGCCTCGGGCAGATACGCAGTATTTT	TRBV6-5	NA	NA	TRBJ2-3
CASSSRAGGPYEQYF	TGTGCCAGCAGCTCCCGGGCGGGGGGGCCCTACGAGCAGTACTTC	TRBV4-2	TRBD2	NA	TRBJ2-7
CASSLGGSGVNSPLHF	TGCGCCAGCAGCCTGGGGGGTTCGGGAGTTAATTCACCCCTCCACTTT	TRBV4-1	NA	NA	TRBJ1-6
CAISDSHGKEGGYTF	TGTGCCATCAGTGATTCCCATGGTAAGGAAGGTGGCTACACCTTC	TRBV10-3	NA	NA	TRBJ1-2
CASSPAGRVNVLTF	TGTGCCAGCAGCCCAGCAGGGCGAGTGAACGTCCTGACTTTC	TRBV7-2	NA	once	TRBJ2-6